This TCR beta chain was sequenced during a study of cytomegalovirus exposure and HLA in healthy donors (dated 2017 in TCRdb). With respect to the entire study: In an earlier analysis of approximately 500 of the donors, approximately 260 Gb of sequence data and 90 million to 120 million unique TCR beta sequences from 150 million to 200 million T cells were reported. About 330 gigabases of sequencing data and around 85 million unique TCR sequences made up an early release that covered fewer than 650 HLA-typed donors. Among the roughly 370 genotyped donors, around 81% belonged to the genetic ancestry cluster associated with self-reported Caucasian donors. The study aimed to test whether signatures of past pathogen exposure could be identified by cataloging public T cell receptors. The T cell repertoires of 550 to 850 subjects were profiled by immunosequencing and related to cytomegalovirus serostatus. Besides the first cohort of hundreds of subjects, a separate validation cohort made up of roughly 130 different subjects was used. High-throughput TCR immunosequencing, statistical association of individual TCRs with disease status, and machine learning were combined to predict cytomegalovirus infection status. To study patterns of TCR occurrence, a later analysis re-analyzed previously published TCR beta repertoires from hundreds of donors and added high-resolution HLA genotyping. Rather than using new phenotypic data, the later analysis identified candidate immune exposures from TCR beta sequences and from how often those sequences occurred across donors. In an earlier analysis of about 590 of the donors, high-throughput TCR beta sequencing was used to judge whether each TCR beta V gene segment behaved as functional or pseudogenic. Donor age, sex, ethnicity and CMV serostatus were collected together with the repertoire data. A later genetic analysis used genome-wide SNP genotypes for 398 of the 666 donors, treating that subset as a discovery cohort. Every discovery cohort repertoire had been produced on one sequencing platform. Class I and class II HLA loci were covered by the typing at four-digit resolution. The number of typed donors differed by locus: about 620-640 for A, B, C, DRB1 and DQB1; 500 to 550 for DQA1; 606 for DPA1; and around 450 for DPB1. Because of strong linkage in the cohort, four to six DR-DQ haplotypes were treated as single units for association and clustering. On average, 235,054 unique TCR beta nucleotide sequences were sequenced per donor among 398 genotyped donors of the cohort, with approximately 18% of those sequences being non-productive. Study-level results and caveats: A later genetic analysis reported fewer N-insertions in productive TCRs among donors in an Asian-associated ancestry cluster than the approximately 700-donor mean. A later analysis found that HLA-associated TCR beta chains were more clonally expanded and had lower generation probabilities than equally common non-associated chains. Most CMV-associated TCR beta chains appeared to be HLA-restricted in a later analysis, and the HLA associations seemed to be driven largely by CMV exposure. The sequencing pipeline was judged likely to have produced a cluster of highly shared sequence variants as a technical artifact. The classifier was reported to diagnose cytomegalovirus status with high specificity and sensitivity in both the original cohort and the validation cohort. The study gave a list of around 170 TCR beta chains associated with cytomegalovirus. According to the authors, the approach could potentially be generalized to other disease states and immunological phenotypes. The presence/absence analyses assumed that sequencing depth was roughly uniform across donors, and that assumption may not be true. In a later analysis, TCR association rates were found to vary across HLA loci, with the most associated TCRs seen for DRB1 alleles and the fewest for HLA-C alleles. Because the 87-base-pair reads could not distinguish some IMGT-functional V segments, including TRBV6-2 and TRBV6-3, those segments were excluded. Most TCR sequences were observed very rarely across donors, whereas some public TCRs were present in many individuals. In an earlier analysis of 587 of the donors, most TCR beta V segments were observed in productive rearrangements about 87% or about 30% of the time, broadly matching IMGT annotations. A later analysis reported that several top co-occurrence clusters appeared linked to parvovirus B19, influenza, CMV and Epstein-Barr virus. Correlated functional status among segregating V segments might be attributable to linkage disequilibrium, but an unknown experimental factor could not be ruled out. Because HLA typing was missing for some donors at each locus, association tests included only the typed subset. Because counts were too low, 15 to 20 rarely observed V segments, including chromosome 9 orphons, were excluded from the earlier analysis of roughly 580 of the donors. A later genetic analysis associated a missense DCLRE1C variant with V-gene and J-gene trimming of TCR beta chains, and an independent cohort replicated the association. In vitro tests confirmed that a few of the cytomegalovirus-associated TCR beta chains recognize cytomegalovirus antigens. This cohort had only TCR beta chains sequenced, and the lack of alpha or paired-chain data limited which features could be detected. A later analysis associated about 17,000 TCR beta sequences with specific HLA alleles at a false discovery rate of 0.05. Assigning TCR associations to individual alleles was difficult when HLA alleles, especially DR and DQ, strongly co-occurred. Immune exposure information for the cohort was limited to CMV serostatus. A further reported finding was that TCR beta sequences accurately predicted the HLA-A and HLA-B alleles for most subjects in the first cohort.

Details on this clone: The antigen it binds to is not known. Base quality data are lacking; no much larger clone is found one base away.

Including cysteine and phenylalanine, the CDR3 has 15 amino acids. CDR3 DNA only is kept here, 45 bases in frame from base 1. Taken from the germline V gene, the CDR1 and CDR2 loops are SGHDN and FVKESK. The V end gives up 2 bases and the J end 2 bases, leaving 5 bases in the junction not matched to a gene. Library method: the immunoSEQ multiplex PCR assay. The multiplex PCR relied on a mix of 60 forward primers for TCR Vbeta segments and 13 reverse primers for TCR Jbeta segments. The CDR3 region of rearranged TCR beta genes was amplified from genomic DNA with a multiplex PCR assay. Amplified TCR beta libraries were sequenced as 87-base-pair reads on the Illumina HiSeq System. Processing in the source paper ran as follows. Across the 640 or so repertoires, a later analysis counted approximately 75 million unique TCR beta chains, roughly 11 million of which were shared by at least two donors. Raw reads were error-corrected and collapsed into unique sequences with a nearest-neighbor algorithm that merged closely related sequences to remove PCR and sequencing errors. To assign V, D and J gene segments, CDR3 sequences were aligned to IMGT reference sequences. For a sequence to be retained, a match of at least six nucleotides to both a V gene segment and a J gene segment was required. A rearrangement counted as productive if the CDR3 had no stop codons and remained in frame with V and J, and every other rearrangement counted as non-productive. Following IMGT convention, CDR3 was defined as the stretch from the second conserved V-encoded cysteine to the conserved J-encoded phenylalanine. The earlier analysis of 587 of the donors excluded sequences that lacked an unambiguous match to a single V gene segment. An earlier analysis of roughly 590 of the donors called V segments functional above 56.7% productive rearrangements and segregating when the between-donor standard deviation exceeded 5%. To diagnose cytomegalovirus status from the catalog of TCR beta chain sequences, a statistical classification framework was built. A later analysis assigned V and J genes by comparing TCR nucleotide sequences with IMGT/GENE-DB human TR gene sequences. The TCRdist pipeline was used in a later analysis to assign CDR3 sequences and most-parsimonious VDJ recombination scenarios. In a later analysis, each TCR beta chain was defined by its CDR3 amino acid sequence together with its V-gene family, and reads without a unique V-gene family were excluded. To address suspected cross-contamination and a sequencing artifact, a later analysis removed 450 to 700 highly shared, low-generation-probability nucleotide sequences. A later analysis calculated a clonal expansion index for each public chain from normalized within-repertoire ranks of inferred template counts. Generation probabilities in a later analysis came from a VDJ recombination model fitted to out-of-frame rearrangements, and those results were checked against IGoR. A later analysis scored TCR-TCR, TCR-HLA and TCR-CMV co-occurrence with hypergeometric tests, applying a repertoire-size bias correction to TCR pairs. A later analysis estimated false discovery rates by permuting HLA or CMV assignments 20 times. In a later analysis, co-occurring TCRs were grouped with DBSCAN, and TCRdist sequence similarity was added when clustering was performed within HLA-allele-positive subsets. For co-occurrence clustering, repertoires with fewer than 30,000 or more than 120,000 public chains were excluded, along with about five repertoires with anomalous nucleotide sharing. Held by TCRdb, this immuneACCESS table contains in-frame sequences only and omits some clones. Under half of the omission traces to an unresolved V gene where checked; the cause of the rest is unknown. The DNA was the basis for D and trimming; V, J and clone size are from that table. Counted in this sample were roughly 200,000 clones; almost 85% of them appeared once. In total, the top ten clones hold under 0.6% of the sample.

The cohort was made up of several hundred healthy bone marrow donors. All cohort members were sampled while nominally healthy, although unrecorded immune exposures were likely present. The donor was CMV seronegative and was included in the group of 352 seronegative cohort members. A peripheral blood sample was collected from each donor, and TCR beta sequencing was performed on peripheral blood mononuclear cells. The Qiagen DNeasy Blood Extraction Kit was used to extract genomic DNA from the blood cell samples. Sequencing used PBMCs. The V and J genes are TRBV14 and TRBJ2-7; a stretch of 8 junction bases matches TRBD2. The clonotype comes from a woman aged 45-65 years in good health and CMV-seronegative. For the CDR3, the sequence is CASSQYRTSTYEQYF. The DNA is TGTGCCAGCAGCCAATACCGGACTAGCACCTACGAGCAGTACTTC.